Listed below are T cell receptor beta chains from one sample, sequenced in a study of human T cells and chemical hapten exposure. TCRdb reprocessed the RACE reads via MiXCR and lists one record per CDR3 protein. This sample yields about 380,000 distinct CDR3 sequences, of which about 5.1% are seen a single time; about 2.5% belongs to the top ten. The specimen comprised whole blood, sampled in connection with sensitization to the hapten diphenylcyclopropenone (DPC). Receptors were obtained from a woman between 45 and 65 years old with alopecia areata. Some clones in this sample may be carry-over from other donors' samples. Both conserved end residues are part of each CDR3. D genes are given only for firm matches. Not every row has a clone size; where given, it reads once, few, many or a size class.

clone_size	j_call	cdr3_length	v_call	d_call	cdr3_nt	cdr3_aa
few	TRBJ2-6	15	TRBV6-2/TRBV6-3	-	TGTGCCAGCAGTCACTACAGGGCTGGGGCCAACGTCCTGACTTTC	CASSHYRAGANVLTF
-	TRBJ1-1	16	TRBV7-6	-	TGTGCCAGCAGCTTAGGGGTGGATTACAAGAACACTGAAGCTTTCTTT	CASSLGVDYKNTEAFF
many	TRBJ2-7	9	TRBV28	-	TGTGCCAGCCTCTACGAGCAGTACTTC	CASLYEQYF
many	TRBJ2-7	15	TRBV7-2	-	TGTGCCAGCAGCCCGTCCTCCCGGGACAACTACGAGCAGTACTTC	CASSPSSRDNYEQYF
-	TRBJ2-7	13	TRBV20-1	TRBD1	TGCAGTGCTGCCGGACAGGGGGCCGGGGAGCAGTACTTC	CSAAGQGAGEQYF
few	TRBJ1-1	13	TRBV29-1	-	TGCAGCGTTGATGTTGGGGGGAACACTGAAGCTTTCTTT	CSVDVGGNTEAFF
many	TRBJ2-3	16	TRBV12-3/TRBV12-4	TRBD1	TGTGCCAGCAGCTCAGACCGGGACAGGGGCACAGATACGCAGTATTTT	CASSSDRDRGTDTQYF
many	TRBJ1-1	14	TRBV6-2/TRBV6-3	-	TGTGCCAGCAGTTCTCCAGGGCTTAACACTGAAGCTTTCTTT	CASSSPGLNTEAFF
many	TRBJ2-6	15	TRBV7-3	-	TGTGCCAGCAGCTTAGCCCGGGCCGGGGCCAACGTCCTGACTTTC	CASSLARAGANVLTF
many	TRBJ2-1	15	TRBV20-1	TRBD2	TGCAGTGCTATGGCGACTAGCGGGGTGTACAATGAGCAGTTCTTC	CSAMATSGVYNEQFF